Listed below are T cell receptor beta chains from one sample, sequenced in a study of shared T cell receptors in the human thymus. The repertoire was sequenced with immunoSEQ multiplex PCR; TCRdb's copy has only in-frame clones and lacks some. Here the sample spans under 700,000 clones, about 84% being singletons. This sample was also put to use in a study of human thymus T cells.

The specimen was thymocytes. These receptors all stem from a boy less than two years old with a congenital heart defect. The CDR3 runs from the conserved cysteine through the conserved F or W. D genes are given only for firm matches. For some rows the clone size is stated as once, few or many, or as a class when expanded; others skip it.

d_call clone_size j_call v_call cdr3_length cdr3_nt cdr3_aa
TRBD1 . TRBJ1-2 TRBV15 15 TGTGCCACCAGCAGGAGACAGGGGGGCTCCTATGGCTACACCTTC CATSRRQGGSYGYTF
. . TRBJ1-4 TRBV10-3 17 TGTGCCATCAGTGAGTCTGGACAGTCGGGGCGCGATGAAAAACTGTTTTTT CAISESGQSGRDEKLFF
. . TRBJ2-7 TRBV7-2 16 TGTGCCAGCAGCTCAAACGAAGACAGATTCTCCTACGAGCAGTACTTC CASSSNEDRFSYEQYF
. once TRBJ1-3 TRBV30 15 TGTGCCTGGAGATCGGAGGGACCCTCTGGAAACACCATATATTTT CAWRSEGPSGNTIYF
TRBD2 few TRBJ2-1 TRBV4-3 17 TGCGCCAGCAGCCACCGCGGACTAGCGGGTTCTTACAATGAGCAGTTCTTC CASSHRGLAGSYNEQFF
TRBD1 once TRBJ1-5 TRBV7-8 18 TGTGCCAGCAGTTCTGGGGACAGGGGGCCCAGGTCGACCAACCCCCAGCATTTT CASSSGDRGPRSTNPQHF
. . TRBJ2-1 TRBV27 16 TGTGCCAGCAGTTCCGCGGGGCCCCTCTCCTACAATGAGCAGTTCTTC CASSSAGPLSYNEQFF
TRBD2 . TRBJ2-7 TRBV7-7 14 TGTGCTAGCAGCCAGATGGGACTAGCGGGGGAGCAGTACTTC CASSQMGLAGEQYF
TRBD2 . TRBJ2-2 TRBV10-3 17 TGTGCCATCAGTGGGGCGACTAGCGGACAGAACACCGGGGAGCTGTTTTTT CAISGATSGQNTGELFF
TRBD2 . TRBJ2-3 TRBV27 15 TGTGCCAGCAGTTTCCTAGCGGCTAGCACAGATACGCAGTATTTT CASSFLAASTDTQYF
. . TRBJ1-1 TRBV15 14 TGTGCCACCAGCAGAGAAGGGGGGGAGACTGAAGCTTTCTTT CATSREGGETEAFF
. few TRBJ2-5 TRBV19 15 TGTGCCAGTAGCGGGGGAAGGGCAGATCAAGAGACCCAGTACTTC CASSGGRADQETQYF
. . TRBJ2-1 TRBV27 14 TGTGCCAGCAGCCCCGCCCGGGACTACAATGAGCAGTTCTTC CASSPARDYNEQFF
. once TRBJ2-7 TRBV13 13 TGTGCCAGCAGCTTAGGATATTCCTACGAGCAGTACTTC CASSLGYSYEQYF
. . TRBJ1-5 TRBV19 17 TGTGCCAGTAGTTGCGTCAGGGGACCCCTTAGCAATCAGCCCCAGCATTTT CASSCVRGPLSNQPQHF
. . TRBJ2-5 TRBV5-1 13 TGCGCCAGCAGCCACGACACGGAAGAGACCCAGTACTTC CASSHDTEETQYF
. . TRBJ1-1 TRBV27 17 TGTGCCAGCAGTAAAATTTTCCGGGGGGGAAGTAACACTGAAGCTTTCTTT CASSKIFRGGSNTEAFF
. . TRBJ1-2 TRBV7-9 13 TGTGCCAGCAGCTTAAAACAGGGAATTGGCTACACCTTC CASSLKQGIGYTF
TRBD1 . TRBJ2-1 TRBV19 14 TGTGCCAGTAGTATTAGGACAGGGACCAATGAGCAGTTCTTC CASSIRTGTNEQFF
. . TRBJ2-7 TRBV16 14 TGTGCCAGCAGCCATGCGGGAAGGATCCACGAGCAGTACTTC CASSHAGRIHEQYF
. . TRBJ2-1 TRBV4-2 17 TGTGCCAGCAGCCAAGAGGTAGACCCCCGATCGAGGAATGAGCAGTTCTTC CASSQEVDPRSRNEQFF
. . TRBJ2-7 TRBV11-2 16 TGTGCCAGCAGCCCCTCCCCAGCCCGGGGCTCCTACGAGCAGTACTTC CASSPSPARGSYEQYF
TRBD2 . TRBJ2-7 TRBV7-7 17 TGTGCCAGCAGCTTATTTCTAGCGGGAGAATGTAACCACGAGCAGTACTTC CASSLFLAGECNHEQYF
TRBD2 once TRBJ2-1 TRBV5-6 14 TGTGCCAGCAGGGGGAGGGCCGGGGACAATGAGCAGTTCTTC CASRGRAGDNEQFF
. . TRBJ1-5 TRBV27 18 TGTGCCAGCAGTTTGGGGGGGCGGAGGGGTTTTAGCAATCAGCCCCAGCATTTT CASSLGGRRGFSNQPQHF
TRBD2 . TRBJ2-7 TRBV6-5 15 TGTGCCAGCAGAGTTCTTACTAGCGGTTACTACGAGCAGTACTTC CASRVLTSGYYEQYF
TRBD1 . TRBJ2-7 TRBV23-1 12 TGCGCCAGCAGTCCAGACAGGGGCCAGCAGTACTTC CASSPDRGQQYF
TRBD2 once TRBJ2-3 TRBV6-1 19 TGTGCCAGCAGTGAAGCCCGGCCATGGCTAGCGGACATCACAGATACGCAGTATTTT CASSEARPWLADITDTQYF
. . TRBJ2-5 TRBV19 15 TGTGCCAGTACCGCTAATCACAGGGTCCAAGAGACCCAGTACTTC CASTANHRVQETQYF
TRBD1 . TRBJ2-3 TRBV19 16 TGTGCCAGTAGTCTATCGGGACAGGGGCCCACAGATACGCAGTATTTT CASSLSGQGPTDTQYF
TRBD2 . TRBJ2-4 TRBV27 18 TGTGCCAGCAGTCCTCACGTAGCGGGAGGGGTAGCCAAAAACATTCAGTACTTC CASSPHVAGGVAKNIQYF
. . TRBJ2-2 TRBV28 17 TGTGCCAGCGCTGATGGGGGCCAGCCCCATTCCACCGGGGAGCTGTTTTTT CASADGGQPHSTGELFF
. few TRBJ2-1 TRBV4-2 22 TGTGCCAGCAGCCAAGAAGTTATCAGGCAGCTGCCGTGGCGGGTTTGGTACAATGAGCAGTTCTTC CASSQEVIRQLPWRVWYNEQFF
. . TRBJ2-7 TRBV12-5 14 TGTGCTAGTGGCCGGGACACACACTCCTACGAGCAGTACTTC CASGRDTHSYEQYF
. . TRBJ2-7 TRBV5-1 19 TGCGCCAGCAGCCCCACAGGAGTTCGTCCAGCGGGTGTCTCGTACGAGCAGTACTTC CASSPTGVRPAGVSYEQYF
TRBD2 . TRBJ2-1 TRBV11-2 16 TGTGCCAGCAGCCGAGTAGCGGGAAACTCCTACAATGAGCAGTTCTTC CASSRVAGNSYNEQFF
TRBD1 . TRBJ1-2 TRBV27 14 TGTGCCAGCAGTTTAAACAGGGGCGGTGGTGGCTACACCTTC CASSLNRGGGGYTF
TRBD2 . TRBJ2-7 TRBV4-3 17 TGCGCCAGCAGCCAAGATTTAGGACTAGCGGGTAACAACGAGCAGTACTTC CASSQDLGLAGNNEQYF
TRBD2 . TRBJ2-1 TRBV4-1 16 TGCGCCAGCAGCCAAGTAGCGGGGCCGGCCTACAATGAGCAGTTCTTC CASSQVAGPAYNEQFF
TRBD1 . TRBJ1-4 TRBV5-1 15 TGCGCCAGCAGCTTGGGAATCGGACAGGGCCACAGCCTGTTTTTT CASSLGIGQGHSLFF
. . TRBJ2-1 TRBV5-4 15 TGTGCCAGCAGCTTGAGGGACTCCGTCGGGGATGAGCAGTTCTTC CASSLRDSVGDEQFF
. . TRBJ2-1 TRBV4-3 15 TGCGCCAGCAGCCAAGATCGGGGTCCCCACAATGAGCAGTTCTTC CASSQDRGPHNEQFF
. . TRBJ1-5 TRBV21-1 15 TGTGCCAGCAGCACCACGGGACAGCCATATCAGCCCCAGCATTTT CASSTTGQPYQPQHF
. . TRBJ2-7 TRBV7-2 16 TGTGCCAGCAGCTCCCCGAGGTGGGCAGGGAAGGGCGAGCAGTACTTC CASSSPRWAGKGEQYF
TRBD1 . TRBJ2-7 TRBV5-8 13 TGTGCCAGCAGCCAACAGGGGACCTACGAGCAGTACTTC CASSQQGTYEQYF